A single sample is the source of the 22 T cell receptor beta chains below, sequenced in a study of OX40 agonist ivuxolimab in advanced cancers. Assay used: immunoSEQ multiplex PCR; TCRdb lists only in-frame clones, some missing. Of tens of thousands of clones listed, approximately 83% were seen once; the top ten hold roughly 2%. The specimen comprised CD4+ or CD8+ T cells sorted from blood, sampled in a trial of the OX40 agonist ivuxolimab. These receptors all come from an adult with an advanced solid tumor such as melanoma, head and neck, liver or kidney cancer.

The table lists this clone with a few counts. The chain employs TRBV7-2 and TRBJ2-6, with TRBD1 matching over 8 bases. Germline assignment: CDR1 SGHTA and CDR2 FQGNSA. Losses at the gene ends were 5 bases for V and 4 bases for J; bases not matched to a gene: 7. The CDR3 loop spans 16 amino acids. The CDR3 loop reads CASSPRTGFGANVLTF. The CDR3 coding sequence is TGTGCCAGCAGCCCCCGGACAGGGTTCGGGGCCAACGTCCTGACTTTC.

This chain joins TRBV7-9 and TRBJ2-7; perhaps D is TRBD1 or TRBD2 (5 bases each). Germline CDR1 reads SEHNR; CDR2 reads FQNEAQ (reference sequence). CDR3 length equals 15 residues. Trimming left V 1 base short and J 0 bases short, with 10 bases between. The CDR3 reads CASSLGGDASYEQYF. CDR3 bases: TGTGCCAGCAGCTTAGGAGGGGACGCCTCCTACGAGCAGTACTTC.

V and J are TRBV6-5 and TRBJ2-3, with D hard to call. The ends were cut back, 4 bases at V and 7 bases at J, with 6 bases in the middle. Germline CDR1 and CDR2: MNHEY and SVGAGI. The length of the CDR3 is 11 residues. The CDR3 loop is CASSSGYTQYF. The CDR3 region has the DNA TGTGCCAGCAGTTCCGGGTATACGCAGTATTTT.

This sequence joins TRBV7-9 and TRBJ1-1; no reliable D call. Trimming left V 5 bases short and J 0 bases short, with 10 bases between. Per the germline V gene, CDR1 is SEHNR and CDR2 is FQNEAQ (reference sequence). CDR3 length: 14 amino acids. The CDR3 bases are TGTGCCAGCAGCCGCGGACTGTTGAACACTGAAGCTTTCTTT. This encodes CASSRGLLNTEAFF.

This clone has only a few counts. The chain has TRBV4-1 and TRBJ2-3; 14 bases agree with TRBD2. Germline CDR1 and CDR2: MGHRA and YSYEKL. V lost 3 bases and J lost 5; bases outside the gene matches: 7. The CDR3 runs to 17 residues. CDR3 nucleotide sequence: TGCGCCAGCAGCCAGATGACTAGCGGGGGGGCCGGAGATACGCAGTATTTT. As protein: CASSQMTSGGAGDTQYF.

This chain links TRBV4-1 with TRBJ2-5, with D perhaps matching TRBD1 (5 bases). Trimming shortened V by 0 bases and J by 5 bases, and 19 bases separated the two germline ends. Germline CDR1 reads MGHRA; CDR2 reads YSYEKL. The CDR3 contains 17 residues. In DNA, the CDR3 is TGCGCCAGCAGCCAAGAGTCCGACAGAGCCGGCTGGGAGACCCAGTACTTC. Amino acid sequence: CASSQESDRAGWETQYF.

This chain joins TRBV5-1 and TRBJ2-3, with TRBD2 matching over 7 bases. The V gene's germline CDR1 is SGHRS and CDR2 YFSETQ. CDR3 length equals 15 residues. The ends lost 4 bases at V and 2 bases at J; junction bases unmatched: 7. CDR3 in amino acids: CASSRAGENTDTQYF. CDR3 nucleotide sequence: TGCGCCAGCAGCCGGGCGGGGGAAAACACAGATACGCAGTATTTT.

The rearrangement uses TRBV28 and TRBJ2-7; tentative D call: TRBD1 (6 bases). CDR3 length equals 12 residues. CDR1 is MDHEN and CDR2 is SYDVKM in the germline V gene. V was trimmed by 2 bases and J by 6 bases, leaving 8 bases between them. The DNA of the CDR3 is TGTGCCAGCAGTTTAGTGGGGGCCGAGCAGTACTTC. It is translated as CASSLVGAEQYF. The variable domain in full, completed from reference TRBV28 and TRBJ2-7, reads DVKVTQSSRYLVKRTGEKVFLECVQDMDHENMFWYRQDPGLGLRLIYFSYDVKMKEKGDIPEGYSVSREKKERFSLILESASTNQTSMYLCASSLVGAEQYFGPGTRLTVT.

For the CDR3, the DNA is TGCGCCAGCAGCAAAGACTCCACCGGGGAGCTGTTTTTT. The encoded protein is CASSKDSTGELFF. The genes are TRBV5-1 and TRBJ2-2; D not resolved. The CDR3 sequence is 13 residues long. The V gene's germline CDR1 is SGHRS and CDR2 YFSETQ. V was cut by 4 bases and J by 4 bases, with 8 bases left in between.

This CDR3 reads CASSMGQGNQPQHF. The CDR3 bases are TGTGCCAGCAGCATGGGACAGGGGAATCAGCCCCAGCATTTT. The chain links TRBV7-9 to TRBJ1-5; 10 nucleotides agree with TRBD1. V was clipped by 5 bases and J by 4 bases; unmatched bases: 2. Germline values: CDR1 SEHNR, CDR2 FQNEAQ (reference sequence). The CDR3 runs to 14 residues.

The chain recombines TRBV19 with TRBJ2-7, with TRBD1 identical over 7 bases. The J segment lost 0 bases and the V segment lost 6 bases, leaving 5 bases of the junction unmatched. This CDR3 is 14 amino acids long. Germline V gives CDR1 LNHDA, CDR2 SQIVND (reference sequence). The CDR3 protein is CASSKGAGSYEQYF. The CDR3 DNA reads TGTGCCAGTAGCAAGGGGGCGGGCTCCTACGAGCAGTACTTC.

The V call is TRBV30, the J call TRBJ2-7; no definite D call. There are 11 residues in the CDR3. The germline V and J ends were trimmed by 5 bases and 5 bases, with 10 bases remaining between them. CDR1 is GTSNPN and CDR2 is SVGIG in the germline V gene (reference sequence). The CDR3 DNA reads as TGTGCCTGGGCCCTCCTTCACGAGCAGTACTTC. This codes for CAWALLHEQYF.

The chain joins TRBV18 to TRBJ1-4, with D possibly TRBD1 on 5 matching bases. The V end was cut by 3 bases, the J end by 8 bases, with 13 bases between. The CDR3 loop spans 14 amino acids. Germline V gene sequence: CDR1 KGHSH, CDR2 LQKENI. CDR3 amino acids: CASSPGEGSEKLFF. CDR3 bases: TGTGCCAGCTCACCGGGGGAGGGGAGCGAAAAACTGTTTTTT.

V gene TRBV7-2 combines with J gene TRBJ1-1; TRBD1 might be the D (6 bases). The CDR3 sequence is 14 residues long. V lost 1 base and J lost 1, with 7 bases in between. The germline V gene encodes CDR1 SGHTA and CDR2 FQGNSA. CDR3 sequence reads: CASSLGGRNTEAFF. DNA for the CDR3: TGTGCCAGCAGCTTAGGGGGGCGGAACACTGAAGCTTTCTTT.

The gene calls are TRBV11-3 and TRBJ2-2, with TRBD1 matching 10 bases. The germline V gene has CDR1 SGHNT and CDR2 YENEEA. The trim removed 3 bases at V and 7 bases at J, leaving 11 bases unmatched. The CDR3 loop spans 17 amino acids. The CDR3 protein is CASSFSAGTGEVGELFF. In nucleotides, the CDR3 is TGTGCCAGCAGCTTTTCCGCCGGGACAGGGGAAGTCGGGGAGCTGTTTTTT.

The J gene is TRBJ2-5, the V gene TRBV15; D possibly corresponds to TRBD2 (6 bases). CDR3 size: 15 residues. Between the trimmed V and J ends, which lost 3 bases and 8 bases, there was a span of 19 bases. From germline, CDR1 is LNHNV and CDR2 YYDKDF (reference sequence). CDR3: CATSREGSQEITQYF. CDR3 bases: TGTGCCACCAGCAGGGAGGGCAGCCAAGAGATAACCCAGTACTTC.

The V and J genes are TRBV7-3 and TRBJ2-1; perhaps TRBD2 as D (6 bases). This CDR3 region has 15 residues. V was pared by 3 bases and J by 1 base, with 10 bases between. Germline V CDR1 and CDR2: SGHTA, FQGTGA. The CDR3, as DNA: TGTGCCAGCAGCTTCGGAGGGGCTTCCTACAATGAGCAGTTCTTC. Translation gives CASSFGGASYNEQFF.

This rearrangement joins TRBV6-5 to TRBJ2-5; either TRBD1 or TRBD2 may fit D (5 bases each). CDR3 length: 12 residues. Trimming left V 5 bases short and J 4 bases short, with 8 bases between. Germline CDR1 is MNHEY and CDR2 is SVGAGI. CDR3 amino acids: CASSVRGETQYF. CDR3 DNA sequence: TGTGCCAGCAGTGTGAGGGGAGAGACCCAGTACTTC.

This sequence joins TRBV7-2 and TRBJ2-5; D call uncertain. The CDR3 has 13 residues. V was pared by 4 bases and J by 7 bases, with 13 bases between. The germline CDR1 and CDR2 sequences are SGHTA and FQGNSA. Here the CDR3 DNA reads TGTGCCAGCAGCTCCCAACCCTGGGGGACCCAGTACTTC. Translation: CASSSQPWGTQYF.

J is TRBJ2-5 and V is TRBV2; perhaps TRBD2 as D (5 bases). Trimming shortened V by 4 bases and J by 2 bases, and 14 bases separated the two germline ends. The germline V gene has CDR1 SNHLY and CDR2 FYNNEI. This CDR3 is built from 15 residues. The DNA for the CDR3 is TGTGCCAGCAGTGTACTAGAAGTTGGACAAGAGACCCAGTACTTC. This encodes CASSVLEVGQETQYF.

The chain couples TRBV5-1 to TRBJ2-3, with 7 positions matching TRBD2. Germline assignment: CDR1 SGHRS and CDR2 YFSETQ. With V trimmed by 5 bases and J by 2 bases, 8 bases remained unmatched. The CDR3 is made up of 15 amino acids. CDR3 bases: TGCGCCAGCAGTTCACCGGGAGGCTACACAGATACGCAGTATTTT. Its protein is CASSSPGGYTDTQYF.

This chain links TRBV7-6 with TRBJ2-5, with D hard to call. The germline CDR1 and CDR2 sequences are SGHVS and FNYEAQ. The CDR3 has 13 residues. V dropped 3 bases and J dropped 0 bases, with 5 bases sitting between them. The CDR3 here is CASSLEYQETQYF. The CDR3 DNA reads TGTGCCAGCAGCTTGGAATACCAAGAGACCCAGTACTTC.